Only one count was recorded for the clone carrying this T cell receptor beta chain. Antigen unknown. Repertoires were generated with immunoSEQ multiplex PCR, while TCRdb's copy carries only in-frame clones and drops some. This sample yields about 350,000 clones, of which less than 90% are seen a single time; around a tenth belongs to the top ten. Described treatment: 15 to 20 received Ad26.COV2.S at low or high dose, single or two shots; a few received placebo; per-sample allocation not given. Vaccine and placebo recipients were sampled on day 63 after the first injection. This sample was included in a study of Ad26.COV2.S vaccination and SARS-CoV-2 variants. Whole-study results and caveats: Spike-specific TCR breadth in vaccine recipients exceeded that seen in placebo recipients.

This CDR3 is built from 14 residues. V dropped 0 bases and J dropped 10 bases, with 12 bases sitting between them. Germline values: CDR1 LNHNV, CDR2 YYDKDF (reference sequence). This rearrangement joins TRBV15 to TRBJ1-4; no definite D call. The sequence derives from a person aged 18-60 years who received the Ad26.COV2.S COVID-19 vaccine or a placebo. The sequencing used peripheral blood, collected in a trial of Ad26.COV2.S vaccine versus placebo. CDR3 DNA: TGTGCCACCAGCAGAGAAAGGATAAAGGGAAAACTGTTTTTT. Protein sequence: CATSRERIKGKLFF.